One sample yielded the 10 T cell receptor beta chains listed below, sequenced in a study of control samples from healthy donors and cancer patients. TCRdb keeps only in-frame clones here, not all; method: immunoSEQ multiplex PCR. The sample has 100,000 to 130,000 clones, about 80% seen once; the top ten hold around 6.6%. Specimen: blood. Every receptor here comes from a man between 18 and 29 years old in good health.

The chain joins TRBV9 to TRBJ2-1; unclear D gene. The V gene lost 0 bases and the J gene lost 5 bases, with 12 bases spanning the gap. Germline CDR1 and CDR2: SGDLS and YYNGEE. The CDR3 loop spans 15 amino acids. This CDR3 reads CASSVGMTIDNEQFF. The CDR3 bases are TGTGCCAGCAGCGTAGGTATGACGATCGACAATGAGCAGTTCTTC.

The chain links TRBV5-1 to TRBJ1-3; no definite D call. CDR1 SGHRS and CDR2 YFSETQ come from the germline V gene. This CDR3 is built from 15 residues. The V end was cut by 1 base, the J end by 0 bases, with 8 bases between. The DNA for the CDR3 is TGCGCCAGCAGCTTGCATCCACACTCTGGAAACACCATATATTTT. Amino acid sequence: CASSLHPHSGNTIYF.

This CDR3 reads CSVRVGTDYGYTF. DNA for the CDR3: TGCAGCGTTCGGGTCGGGACAGATTATGGCTACACCTTC. The J gene is TRBJ1-2, the V gene TRBV29-1, with TRBD1 matching over 7 bases. With V trimmed by 5 bases and J by 5 bases, 8 bases remained unmatched. Per germline, CDR1 SQVTM and CDR2 ANQGSEA. The CDR3 spans 13 residues.

The rearrangement joins TRBV4-3 to TRBJ1-4; TRBD1 might be the D (5 bases). The CDR3 spans 16 residues. Between the trimmed V and J ends, which lost 0 bases and 2 bases, there was a span of 10 bases. The V gene's germline CDR1 is LGHNA and CDR2 YSLEER. CDR3 sequence: CASSQEPGRTNEKLFF. The DNA for the CDR3 is TGCGCCAGCAGCCAAGAACCGGGACGGACTAATGAAAAACTGTTTTTT.

The chain links TRBV20-1 to TRBJ1-2, with no clear D. V dropped 5 bases and J dropped 8 bases, with 9 bases sitting between them. From germline, CDR1 is DFQATT and CDR2 SNEGSKA (reference sequence). This CDR3 is built from 10 residues. The chain's CDR3 is CSAPSFGYTF. The CDR3 DNA reads as TGCAGTGCTCCAAGCTTCGGCTACACCTTC.

The rearrangement links TRBV11-2 to TRBJ2-1; either TRBD1 or TRBD2 may fit D (5 bases each). Per germline, CDR1 SGHAT and CDR2 FQNNGV. The CDR3 runs to 14 residues. The V end lost 3 bases, the J end lost 4 bases, and 10 bases lay between the germline ends. This CDR3 reads CASSLRGAYNEQFF. CDR3 nucleotides: TGTGCCAGCAGCTTGAGAGGGGCTTACAATGAGCAGTTCTTC.

The J gene is TRBJ2-5, the V gene TRBV2; D is perhaps TRBD2 (5 bases). Germline V CDR1 and CDR2: SNHLY, FYNNEI. Trimming took 6 bases from V and 5 from J, leaving 25 bases between them. This CDR3 spans 17 amino acids. CDR3 nucleotide sequence: TGTGCCAGCAGGCCCGAGGGTCCGCGAGGGAGAAGGGAGACCCAGTACTTC. Translated: CASRPEGPRGRRETQYF.

The rearrangement joins TRBV12-3 or TRBV12-4 to TRBJ1-1; no clear D gene. V was cut by 2 bases and J by 2 bases, with 6 bases left in between. The CDR3 covers 13 residues. The CDR3 reads CASSLYRNTEAFF. As DNA, the CDR3 is TGTGCCAGCAGTTTATATAGAAACACTGAAGCTTTCTTT.

The chain uses TRBV18 and TRBJ1-1; D gene unclear. V lost 4 bases, J lost 3 bases, and 12 bases lay in between. The CDR3 runs 14 residues. CDR1 KGHSH and CDR2 LQKENI come from the germline V gene. The CDR3 loop reads CASSHPGRYTEAFF. The CDR3 DNA sequence: TGTGCCAGCTCACACCCGGGCCGGTACACTGAAGCTTTCTTT.

This clone appeared once. The rearrangement joins TRBV2 to TRBJ2-7, with a weak D call TRBD1 (6 bases). The V gene's germline CDR1 is SNHLY and CDR2 FYNNEI. The V end was cut by 6 bases, the J end by 2 bases, with 17 bases between. CDR3 length: 15 amino acids. The CDR3 nucleotides read TGTGCCAGCAGCCAACAGGGAAGGGTCGCCTACGAGCAGTACTTC. Translating gives CASSQQGRVAYEQYF.